Below are 21 T cell receptor beta chains sequenced from a single sample in a study of T cell responses to AZD1222 COVID-19 vaccine. Profiled with immunoSEQ multiplex PCR; TCRdb holds only in-frame clones, not every one. The sample yields about 120,000 clones, more than 70% seen once. This specimen was peripheral blood, taken on day 0 of AZD1222 vaccination. These receptors originate from an adult in good health.

The genes are TRBV6-2 or TRBV6-3 and TRBJ1-6; the D is unclear. Per the germline V gene, CDR1 is MNHEY and CDR2 is SVGEGT. The CDR3 loop spans 14 amino acids. The ends were cut back, 5 bases at V and 8 bases at J, with 13 bases in the middle. The CDR3 loop is CASSPRGAYSPLHF. CDR3 sequence (DNA): TGTGCCAGCAGTCCCCGAGGAGCGTATTCACCCCTCCACTTT.

The sample holds one count of this clone. The V call is TRBV5-6, the J call TRBJ1-5; 9 nucleotides align to TRBD1. Germline loops: CDR1 SGHDT, CDR2 YYEEEE. The CDR3 sequence is 14 residues long. V lost 4 bases to trimming and J lost 4 bases; unmatched junction nucleotides: 3. The CDR3 reads CASSTGQGNQPQHF. CDR3 sequence (DNA): TGTGCCAGCAGCACCGGACAGGGGAATCAGCCCCAGCATTTT. Full variable domain (missing parts from reference TRBV5-6 and TRBJ1-5): DAGVTQSPTHLIKTRGQQVTLRCSPKSGHDTVSWYQQALGQGPQFIFQYYEEEERQRGNFPDRFSGHQFPNYSSELNVNALLLGDSALYLCASSTGQGNQPQHFGDGTRLSIL.

The chain joins TRBV5-1 to TRBJ2-1; D perhaps matches TRBD2 (5 bases). Trimming cost V 4 bases and J 7 bases, with 9 bases left between them. The CDR3 is made up of 12 amino acids. The germline gives CDR1 SGHRS, CDR2 YFSETQ. The CDR3 loop reads CASSRGENEQFF. The CDR3 region has the DNA TGCGCCAGCAGCCGGGGTGAGAATGAGCAGTTCTTC. The full variable domain, rest sourced from reference TRBV5-1 and TRBJ2-1, is KAGVTQTPRYLIKTRGQQVTLSCSPISGHRSVSWYQQTPGQGLQFLFEYFSETQRNKGNFPGRFSGRQFSNSRSEMNVSTLELGDSALYLCASSRGENEQFFGPGTRLTVL.

In its sample, this clone was seen once. V is TRBV5-1 and J is TRBJ1-1, with no clear D. The CDR3 has 13 residues. V dropped 0 bases and J dropped 4 bases, with 7 bases sitting between them. Germline V CDR1 and CDR2: SGHRS, YFSETQ. The CDR3 DNA reads TGCGCCAGCAGCTTGGTAGGGTCCACTGAAGCTTTCTTT. Amino acids: CASSLVGSTEAFF.

The rearrangement uses TRBV6-5 and TRBJ1-2; perhaps TRBD1 as D (6 bases). The CDR3 has 14 residues. Deletions cut 6 bases from V and 0 bases from J, with 11 bases between. Germline CDR1 and CDR2: MNHEY and SVGAGI. CDR3 DNA sequence: TGTGCCAGCAGCGACAGGAGTCCTAACTATGGCTACACCTTC. Amino acid sequence: CASSDRSPNYGYTF.

V usage is TRBV7-9 and J usage is TRBJ1-5, with D possibly matching TRBD1 (6 bases). Trimming stripped 5 bases from V and 5 bases from J, with 13 bases between. This CDR3 spans 14 amino acids. Germline CDR1 SEHNR, CDR2 FQNEAQ (reference sequence). CDR3 DNA: TGTGCCAGCAGCCTCACAGGGAGGGATCAGCCCCAGCATTTT. This gives the protein CASSLTGRDQPQHF. The full variable domain, rest sourced from reference TRBV7-9 and TRBJ1-5, is DTGVSQNPRHKITKRGQNVTFRCDPISEHNRLYWYRQTLGQGPEFLTYFQNEAQLEKSRLLSDRFSAERPKGSFSTLEIQRTEQGDSAMYLCASSLTGRDQPQHFGDGTRLSIL.

The chain recombines TRBV27 with TRBJ2-7, with 8 bases identical to TRBD1. V lost 8 bases, J lost 3 bases, and 9 bases stayed unmatched. The CDR3 is made up of 14 amino acids. Germline values: CDR1 MNHEY, CDR2 SMNVEV (reference sequence). In DNA form, the CDR3 reads TGTGCCAGCGGAACACAGGGGGTTGGCTACGAGCAGTACTTC. This translates into CASGTQGVGYEQYF.

The rearrangement joins TRBV7-9 to TRBJ2-7; TRBD1 is a possible D gene (6 bases). CDR3 length: 18 amino acids. CDR1 SEHNR and CDR2 FQNEAQ come from the germline V gene (reference sequence). Deletions cut 5 bases from V and 5 bases from J, with 28 bases between. CDR3 DNA sequence: TGTGCCAGCAGCCCCACGAGGGCACGGGACACCCCCCAGGACGAGCAGTACTTC. This sequence encodes CASSPTRARDTPQDEQYF.

The chain recombines TRBV9 with TRBJ2-5, with 8 positions matching TRBD2. The V and J ends lost 4 bases and 5 bases, in that order; junction bases with no gene match: 13. The CDR3 is 16 amino acids. CDR1 and CDR2 from the germline V gene are SGDLS and YYNGEE. In nucleotides, the CDR3 is TGTGCCAGCAGCCACGGGGTGGCTAGCGGGCGGGAGACCCAGTACTTC. This translates into CASSHGVASGRETQYF.

The chain joins TRBV6-2 or TRBV6-3 to TRBJ2-5; possible D gene TRBD2, 5 bases. Germline V CDR1 and CDR2: MNHEY, SVGEGT. Between the trimmed V and J ends, which lost 1 base and 9 bases, there was a span of 15 bases. This CDR3 comprises 14 residues. The CDR3 nucleotides read TGTGCCAGCAGTTACTTCGGACTCCCATGGCCCCAGTACTTC. Translation: CASSYFGLPWPQYF.

The chain is built from TRBV7-8 and TRBJ1-2; D is undetermined. Between the trimmed V and J ends, which lost 0 bases and 4 bases, there was a span of 6 bases. This CDR3 has 13 residues. The germline gives CDR1 SGHVS, CDR2 FQNEAQ. This CDR3 reads CASSLAIGYGYTF. The CDR3 coding sequence is TGTGCCAGCAGCTTAGCGATAGGCTATGGCTACACCTTC. The entire variable domain, with the rest obtained from reference TRBV7-8 and TRBJ1-2, is as follows: GAGVSQSPRYKVAKRGQDVALRCDPISGHVSLFWYQQALGQGPEFLTYFQNEAQLDKSGLPSDRFFAERPEGSVSTLKIQRTQQEDSAVYLCASSLAIGYGYTFGSGTRLTVV.

The chain employs TRBV5-1 and TRBJ2-7, with 8 bases lining up with TRBD1. CDR3 length equals 16 residues. Germline values: CDR1 SGHRS, CDR2 YFSETQ. Unmatched junction bases numbered 12, after V lost 4 bases and J lost 3 bases. CDR3 residues: CASSNGQGFVLYEQYF. The DNA for the CDR3 is TGCGCCAGCAGCAATGGACAGGGATTCGTTCTCTACGAGCAGTACTTC.

This clone has only a few counts. In the same sample, other DNA sequences code for this CDR3. This sequence joins TRBV27 and TRBJ2-5; 10 bases match TRBD2. Looked up from germline, CDR1 is MNHEY and CDR2 is SMNVEV (reference sequence). Trimming cost V 5 bases and J 3 bases; bases outside gene matches: 9. There are 16 residues in the CDR3. DNA of the CDR3: TGTGCCAGCAGTAGGGGTGGGCTAGCGGGGGAAGAGACCCAGTACTTC. Translated, it gives CASSRGGLAGEETQYF.

The chain couples TRBV2 to TRBJ1-1; TRBD1 matches 9 bases. Germline assignment: CDR1 SNHLY and CDR2 FYNNEI. The CDR3 runs to 15 residues. Trimming removed 6 bases from V and 3 bases from J; junction bases left unmatched: 8. CDR3 nucleotide sequence: TGTGCCAGCAGCCCCTGGGACAGGGAGGACACTGAAGCTTTCTTT. Translation: CASSPWDREDTEAFF.

This chain connects TRBV6-5 to TRBJ2-3, with D unresolved. V was shortened by 2 bases and J by 2 bases, with 11 bases between the two germline ends. Germline loops: CDR1 MNHEY, CDR2 SVGAGI. The CDR3 loop spans 15 amino acids. DNA of the CDR3: TGTGCCAGCAGTTACAATCAGGCTACCACAGATACGCAGTATTTT. Translation gives CASSYNQATTDTQYF.

A few counts support this clone. This sequence joins TRBV4-3 and TRBJ1-3; D remains unclear. V was cut by 0 bases and J by 0 bases, with 12 bases left in between. The CDR3 extends over 17 amino acids. Per germline, CDR1 LGHNA and CDR2 YSLEER. In DNA, the CDR3 is TGCGCCAGCAGCCAAGATCTTGGAACTGTCTCTGGAAACACCATATATTTT. Its translation: CASSQDLGTVSGNTIYF.

By share of the sample, this clone is medium-sized. The rearrangement uses TRBV2 and TRBJ2-2; TRBD2 aligns across 13 bases. The CDR3 runs 17 residues. CDR1 and CDR2 from the germline V gene are SNHLY and FYNNEI. The J segment lost 5 bases and the V segment lost 5 bases, leaving 8 bases of the junction unmatched. This CDR3 reads CASSPTSGGALTGELFF. In DNA form, the CDR3 reads TGTGCCAGCAGTCCTACTAGCGGGGGGGCGTTAACCGGGGAGCTGTTTTTT.

As DNA, the CDR3 is TGTGCCAGCAGCTTACAGTCGGGGTATTCCGGGGAGCTGTTTTTT. Amino acid sequence: CASSLQSGYSGELFF. This chain uses TRBV7-2 with TRBJ2-2; D perhaps matches TRBD2 (5 bases). From germline, CDR1 is SGHTA and CDR2 FQGNSA. The V and J ends lost 2 bases and 6 bases respectively, with 13 bases between them. This CDR3 region has 15 residues.

This chain joins TRBV7-8 and TRBJ1-2, with D perhaps TRBD1 (5 bases). Germline assignment: CDR1 SGHVS and CDR2 FQNEAQ. V dropped 3 bases and J dropped 1 base, with 18 bases sitting between them. The CDR3 runs to 17 residues. Here the CDR3 DNA reads TGTGCCAGCAGCTTCGCCACCACGGACACCTTTAACTATGGCTACACCTTC. This codes for CASSFATTDTFNYGYTF.

This sequence joins TRBV2 and TRBJ1-4, with D hard to call. Germline loops: CDR1 SNHLY, CDR2 FYNNEI. Trimming shortened V by 3 bases and J by 0 bases, and 11 bases separated the two germline ends. There are 16 residues in the CDR3. DNA of the CDR3: TGTGCCAGCAGTGATTGGCAACGGGCAACTAATGAAAAACTGTTTTTT. Translated, it gives CASSDWQRATNEKLFF.

The chain is built from TRBV21-1 and TRBJ1-6. TRBV21-1 is shown as a pseudogene. The CDR3 sequence is 16 residues long. In DNA form, the CDR3 reads TGTGCCAGCAGCAAAGCGGCGGGGAGCAATAATTCACCCCTCCACTTT. Amino acids: CASSKAAGSNNSPLHF.